This record looks at one T cell receptor beta chain sequence and its context. Libraries were prepared by immunoSEQ multiplex PCR; TCRdb keeps only in-frame clonotypes and omits some of them. This sample has 85,000 to 130,000 clones; 80% to 90% occur once, and the top ten carry roughly 2.7%. These data are taken from a study of blood T cell repertoires in COVID-19. Background on the study: Samples taken during acute and convalescent COVID-19 were collected in the United States, Italy and Spain.

Germline V CDR1 and CDR2: SNHLY, FYNNEI. This CDR3 comprises 15 residues. Germline trimming cut 6 bases from V and 2 bases from J; bases unmatched to any gene: 9. This TCR was sampled from a woman between 45 and 65 years old who had recovered from COVID-19. Sequencing input: PBMCs or T cells enriched from blood (not recorded which). J is TRBJ2-7 and V is TRBV2; 8 bases align to TRBD2. The CDR3 region has the DNA TGTGCCAGCAGCCCCGTCCTAGCGGGTGCCTACGAGCAGTACTTC. Translating gives CASSPVLAGAYEQYF.